These 21 T cell receptor beta chains originate from one sample sequenced in a study of T cell clonotyping in hematopoietic cell transplantation. Time point of the sample: recipient sample about 28 days before transplant, after cytoreduction. The protocol was immunoSEQ multiplex PCR, while the TCRdb copy is restricted to in-frame clones and leaves out a portion. The sample contains around 24,000 clones, roughly 84% of which appear only once. The sequencing used peripheral blood mononuclear cells, collected before stem cell transplant. The origin of the receptors is an older woman with acute myeloid leukemia. Some clones in this sample may be carry-over from other donors' samples.

The rearrangement uses TRBV28 and TRBJ1-2; 10 nucleotides agree with TRBD1. The CDR3 has 13 residues. Looked up from germline, CDR1 is MDHEN and CDR2 is SYDVKM. V lost 6 bases, J lost 4 bases, and 2 bases stayed unmatched. The CDR3 DNA reads TGTGCCAGCAGGTGGACAGGGGGCTATGGCTACACCTTC. This gives the protein CASRWTGGYGYTF.

The rearrangement uses TRBV9 and TRBJ2-7, with D hard to call. V was cut by 3 bases and J by 5 bases, with 15 bases left in between. Germline lookup yields CDR1 SGDLS and CDR2 YYNGEE. The CDR3 contains 14 residues. CDR3 in DNA: TGTGCCAGCAGCGAGGAGACCATTTGGGACGAGCAGTACTTC. Its translation: CASSEETIWDEQYF.

This chain joins TRBV12-5 and TRBJ1-2; possible D gene TRBD1, 5 bases. Per germline, CDR1 LGHNT and CDR2 FRNRAP. The CDR3 loop spans 15 amino acids. Deletions cut 3 bases from V and 3 bases from J, with 14 bases between. The CDR3 coding sequence is TGTGCTAGTGGTTTCTCATCCGGGACCTACTATGGCTACACCTTC. Translating it yields CASGFSSGTYYGYTF.

V and J are TRBV28 and TRBJ1-1; TRBD1 might be the D (6 bases). V gave up 6 bases and J gave up 1 base, with 15 bases separating them. The CDR3 has 15 residues. Germline values: CDR1 MDHEN, CDR2 SYDVKM. The CDR3 DNA reads TGTGCCAGCAGCTTGCCACAGGGACAGAACACTGAAGCTTTCTTT. This codes for CASSLPQGQNTEAFF.

The V and J genes are TRBV11-2 and TRBJ2-3; the match to TRBD2 covers 10 bases. The germline gives CDR1 SGHAT, CDR2 FQNNGV. This CDR3 is 16 amino acids long. V was clipped by 2 bases and J by 1 base; unmatched bases: 3. Here the CDR3 reads CASSLHGTSGTDTQYF. In DNA form, the CDR3 reads TGTGCCAGCAGCTTACATGGGACTAGCGGCACAGATACGCAGTATTTT.

This clone was seen more than once but under ten times. V gene TRBV2 combines with J gene TRBJ1-5; D is unresolved. The CDR3 contains 14 residues. Trimming removed 6 bases from V and 4 bases from J, with 13 bases in between. Germline CDR1 is SNHLY and CDR2 is FYNNEI. The CDR3, as DNA: TGTGCCAGCAGAGTAGAGGCGGGAAATCAGCCCCAGCATTTT. It codes for CASRVEAGNQPQHF.

This chain joins TRBV11-2 and TRBJ2-7; TRBD1 aligns across 7 bases. The ends lost 5 bases at V and 0 bases at J; junction bases unmatched: 7. Germline V gene sequence: CDR1 SGHAT, CDR2 FQNNGV. This CDR3 has 15 residues. Here the CDR3 reads CASSPRTGRSYEQYF. CDR3 sequence (DNA): TGTGCCAGCAGCCCACGGACAGGCCGCTCCTACGAGCAGTACTTC.

This clone has a handful of counts. The chain carries TRBV5-1 and TRBJ1-2; D is possibly TRBD1 (5 bases). Germline V gene data show CDR1 as SGHRS and CDR2 as YFSETQ. The CDR3 is 15 residues long. Trimming removed 7 bases from V and 4 bases from J, with 20 bases in between. CDR3 sequence (DNA): TGCGCCAGCTCACCCGAGGCCCTTGGGGGCTATGGCTACACCTTC. Protein product: CASSPEALGGYGYTF.

The rearrangement uses TRBV27 and TRBJ2-1; possibly TRBD2 for D (5 bases). CDR3 length: 15 residues. The V end lost 6 bases, the J end lost 6 bases, and 18 bases lay between the germline ends. Germline lookup yields CDR1 MNHEY and CDR2 SMNVEV (reference sequence). CDR3 loop: CASSPGGGPLNEQFF. The CDR3 DNA reads TGTGCCAGCAGCCCCGGTGGAGGACCCCTCAATGAGCAGTTCTTC.

The chain joins TRBV7-2 to TRBJ1-2; 7 bases map to TRBD1. Germline V lookup: CDR1 SGHTA, CDR2 FQGNSA. The CDR3 is 15 residues long. The J segment lost 6 bases and the V segment lost 6 bases, leaving 13 bases of the junction unmatched. The CDR3 DNA sequence: TGTGCCAGCAGTTTTGCAGACAGGGTTGGCAATGGCTACACCTTC. This sequence encodes CASSFADRVGNGYTF. The full variable domain, completed using reference TRBV7-2 and TRBJ1-2, is GAGVSQSPSNKVTEKGKDVELRCDPISGHTALYWYRQSLGQGLEFLIYFQGNSAPDKSGLPSDRFSAERTGGSVSTLTIQRTQQEDSAVYLCASSFADRVGNGYTFGSGTRLTVV.

V is TRBV11-2 and J is TRBJ1-1; 7 nucleotides match TRBD1. The CDR3 contains 13 residues. V lost 5 bases to trimming and J lost 3 bases; unmatched junction nucleotides: 3. From germline, CDR1 is SGHAT and CDR2 FQNNGV. In DNA form, the CDR3 reads TGTGCCAGCAGCCTAACAGGGGACACTGAAGCTTTCTTT. It translates to CASSLTGDTEAFF.

The chain uses TRBV29-1 and TRBJ1-1, with D unresolved. The V and J ends lost 7 bases and 7 bases respectively, with 13 bases between them. The CDR3 has 11 residues. CDR1 is SQVTM, CDR2 ANQGSEA, per germline. CDR3 nucleotides: TGCAGCGCCGGCCCCGAAGATGAAGCTTTCTTT. This codes for CSAGPEDEAFF.

This chain connects TRBV14 to TRBJ1-2; unclear D gene. Between the trimmed V and J ends, which lost 1 base and 7 bases, there was a span of 13 bases. CDR3 length: 14 residues. CDR1 SGHDN and CDR2 FVKESK come from the germline V gene. The CDR3 coding sequence is TGTGCCAGCAGCCAAGGTGTGATCCACGGTGGCTACACCTTC. Encoded protein: CASSQGVIHGGYTF.

CDR3: CASSQDGASYNSPLHF. The CDR3 DNA sequence: TGCGCCAGCAGCCAAGACGGGGCCTCCTATAATTCACCCCTCCACTTT. The chain employs TRBV4-3 and TRBJ1-6; perhaps TRBD1 as D (5 bases). This CDR3 comprises 16 residues. Germline loops: CDR1 LGHNA, CDR2 YSLEER. The V end was cut by 0 bases, the J end by 0 bases, with 6 bases between.

The rearrangement links TRBV7-8 to TRBJ1-2, with unresolved D. The germline gives CDR1 SGHVS, CDR2 FQNEAQ. The ends were cut back, 0 bases at V and 6 bases at J, with 17 bases in the middle. The CDR3 spans 16 residues. This CDR3 is CASSLASGAGLDGYTF. DNA of the CDR3: TGTGCCAGCAGCTTAGCCAGCGGTGCGGGGTTGGATGGCTACACCTTC.

This clone was seen a single time. V usage is TRBV2 and J usage is TRBJ2-1, with TRBD1 matching 7 bases. V trimming: 8 bases; J trimming: 3 bases; junction bases outside the gene matches: 4. The CDR3 totals 13 residues. Germline V gene lookup returns CDR1 SNHLY and CDR2 FYNNEI. Here the CDR3 DNA reads TGTGCCAGCCCACGGACAGGCTACAATGAGCAGTTCTTC. Residues: CASPRTGYNEQFF. The whole variable domain, remainder taken from reference TRBV2 and TRBJ2-1, is EPEVTQTPSHQVTQMGQEVILRCVPISNHLYFYWYRQILGQKVEFLVSFYNNEISEKSEIFDDQFSVERPDGSNFTLKIRSTKLEDSAMYFCASPRTGYNEQFFGPGTRLTVL.

Regarding this clone: The germline gene is not matched at one end of the junction; a read error may be the cause. The chain uses TRBV28 and TRBJ2-7; the D gene is possibly TRBD2 (7 bases). Germline CDR1 MDHEN, CDR2 SYDVKM. The CDR3 is 11 amino acids. The CDR3: CASSPRGAPDF. The CDR3 region has the DNA TGTGCCAGCAGCCCCCGGGGGGCCCCTGACTTC.

The CDR3 DNA follows: TGCGCCAGCAGCTTGGTGGTAGCAACAGATACGCAGTATTTT. This sequence encodes CASSLVVATDTQYF. The chain employs TRBV5-1 and TRBJ2-3; no definite D call. V was clipped by 0 bases and J by 3 bases, with 8 bases between them. Germline CDR1 and CDR2: SGHRS and YFSETQ. The CDR3 has 14 residues.

The chain joins TRBV25-1 to TRBJ1-4; D gene ambiguous. Germline V CDR1 and CDR2: MGHDK, SYGVNS. CDR3 size: 11 residues. With 3 bases removed from V and 15 bases from J, the gap between germline ends came to 11 bases. CDR3: CASSEELMLFF. Written as DNA, the CDR3 is TGTGCCAGCAGTGAGGAGCTAATGTTGTTTTTT.

The rearrangement joins TRBV7-6 to TRBJ1-5; no clear D gene. The CDR3 totals 17 residues. The germline gives CDR1 SGHVS, CDR2 FNYEAQ. V gave up 5 bases and J gave up 0 bases, with 17 bases separating them. CDR3 region: CASSATPQSYSNQPQHF. The CDR3 bases are TGTGCCAGCAGCGCAACTCCCCAGAGTTATAGCAATCAGCCCCAGCATTTT.

In its sample, this clone was seen a few times. This rearrangement joins TRBV7-3 to TRBJ2-7, with 8 bases identical to TRBD1. CDR1 and CDR2 from the germline V gene are SGHTA and FQGTGA. V lost 5 bases, J lost 5 bases, and 5 bases stayed unmatched. There are 13 residues in the CDR3. The DNA for the CDR3 is TGTGCCAGCAGCAACCGGGACAGGAACGAGCAGTACTTC. It yields the protein CASSNRDRNEQYF.